These 28 T cell receptor beta chains were all obtained from the same sample, sequenced in a study of identical twins. TCRdb recomputed calls from the 5' RACE reads with MiXCR, one row per CDR3 protein. The sample yields 450,000 or so distinct CDR3 sequences, 20% to 30% seen once. Another study also made use of these data, one on T cells expressing NK-cell markers.

The specimen sequenced was CD4+ T cells sorted from blood. Source of these receptors: a woman aged 18-29 years in good health.

This clonotype was seen a handful of times. The rearrangement links TRBV5-1 to TRBJ2-2, with 8 bases lining up with TRBD1. The CDR3 is made up of 15 amino acids. Germline CDR1 reads SGHRS; CDR2 reads YFSETQ. V lost 5 bases to trimming and J lost 2 bases; unmatched junction nucleotides: 5. The CDR3 nucleotides are TGCGCCAGCAGGGAGGGGACAGGCAACACCGGGGAGCTGTTTTTT. Its translation is CASREGTGNTGELFF.

This clonotype occurred a few times. The chain employs TRBV30 and TRBJ2-1; tentative D call: TRBD2 (5 bases). CDR3 length equals 13 residues. Germline V gene lookup returns CDR1 GTSNPN and CDR2 SVGIG (reference sequence). V was cut by 8 bases and J by 7 bases, with 18 bases left in between. As DNA, the CDR3 is TGTGCCCACGAGGGAGTAGTTAAGAATGAGCAGTTCTTC. Protein: CAHEGVVKNEQFF.

The V gene is TRBV20-1, the J gene TRBJ2-1; 10 bases align to TRBD2. This CDR3 is built from 14 residues. The ends lost 4 bases at V and 9 bases at J; junction bases unmatched: 9. The germline gives CDR1 DFQATT, CDR2 SNEGSKA (reference sequence). The CDR3, as DNA: TGCAGTGCTAACAGCGGGAGGGCCGGGGTTGAGCAGTTCTTC. Its protein is CSANSGRAGVEQFF.

CDR3 sequence (DNA): TGTGCCAGCAGTTCATGGTCGTTGAACACTGAAGCTTTCTTT. It specifies CASSSWSLNTEAFF. The rearrangement joins TRBV12-3 or TRBV12-4 to TRBJ1-1, with D unresolved. The CDR3 sequence is 14 residues long. The ends were cut back, 4 bases at V and 0 bases at J, with 9 bases in the middle.

This clonotype was found a few times. Written as DNA, the CDR3 is TGTGCCAGCAGCTTGGCCGGGACAGGGGAGACCCAGTACTTC. Its protein product is CASSLAGTGETQYF. The rearrangement links TRBV5-5 to TRBJ2-5, with 9 nucleotides matching TRBD1. The CDR3 loop spans 14 amino acids. J gave up 5 bases and V 0 bases, and 2 bases lay outside the gene matches. Looked up from germline, CDR1 is SGHKS and CDR2 is YYEKEE (reference sequence).

This clonotype was seen more than once but under ten times. The chain couples TRBV6-1 to TRBJ2-1, with 10 bases fitting TRBD1. Germline values: CDR1 MNHNS, CDR2 SASEGT. CDR3 size: 13 residues. J was trimmed by 9 bases and V by 10 bases; bases with no gene match: 9. This chain's CDR3 is CATRDRGLGEQFF. The DNA for the CDR3 is TGTGCCACCCGGGACAGGGGATTGGGTGAGCAGTTCTTC.

The rearrangement joins TRBV12-3 or TRBV12-4 to TRBJ2-6; D gene unclear. The CDR3 extends over 17 amino acids. Trimming removed 3 bases from V and 2 bases from J, with 14 bases in between. CDR3 coding DNA: TGTGCCAGCAGTTTTCAAGGTCTCAGAGCTGGGGCCAACGTCCTGACTTTC. As protein: CASSFQGLRAGANVLTF.

The chain joins TRBV20-1 to TRBJ2-2; D perhaps matches TRBD1 (6 bases). Germline CDR1 is DFQATT and CDR2 is SNEGSKA (reference sequence). This CDR3 has 14 amino acids. V was shortened by 2 bases and J by 0 bases, with 7 bases between the two germline ends. Here the CDR3 reads CSARRTANTGELFF. CDR3 nucleotide sequence: TGCAGTGCTAGACGGACAGCGAACACCGGGGAGCTGTTTTTT.

The chain has TRBV2 and TRBJ2-5, with D possibly matching TRBD2 (7 bases). The V and J ends lost 8 bases and 5 bases respectively, with 15 bases between them. Germline V gene lookup returns CDR1 SNHLY and CDR2 FYNNEI. There are 13 residues in the CDR3. CDR3: CASGNRGGETQYF. The CDR3, as DNA: TGTGCCAGCGGGAATAGGGGGGGGGAGACCCAGTACTTC.

This clonotype has just a few counts. The J gene is TRBJ2-3, the V gene TRBV15; D is unclear. The CDR3 spans 13 residues. Germline CDR1 reads LNHNV; CDR2 reads YYDKDF (reference sequence). V dropped 5 bases and J dropped 6 bases, with 12 bases sitting between them. CDR3: CATSVTSEDTQYF. The DNA for the CDR3 is TGTGCCACCAGCGTCACAAGCGAGGATACGCAGTATTTT.

In its sample, this clonotype was seen a few times. At one of its ends the junction is not consistent with the germline gene, which may arise from a read error. The chain's CDR3 is CASSLAGSDNEQFF. Here the CDR3 DNA reads TGTGCCAGCAGTTTAGCGGGGTCCGACAATGAGCAGTTCTTC. The chain combines TRBV7-2 with TRBJ2-1; 8 bases fit TRBD2. In germline, CDR1 is SGHTA, CDR2 FQGNSA. The CDR3 spans 14 residues.

The V call is TRBV7-2, the J call TRBJ1-5, with D possibly TRBD1 on 6 matching bases. The V gene lost 4 bases and the J gene lost 6 bases, with 19 bases spanning the gap. The CDR3 loop spans 16 amino acids. Germline V gene sequence: CDR1 SGHTA, CDR2 FQGNSA. The CDR3 nucleotides read TGTGCCAGCAGCTCCCAACTGGGGGGCGGGGGTCAGCCCCAGCATTTT. Protein sequence: CASSSQLGGGGQPQHF.

The J gene is TRBJ2-7, the V gene TRBV11-2; possible D gene TRBD2, 6 bases. Germline loops: CDR1 SGHAT, CDR2 FQNNGV. The CDR3 spans 15 residues. Trimming removed 8 bases at V and 0 bases at J, with 17 bases between. The CDR3, as DNA: TGTGCCAGCGAACCCCGACTAGACCTCTCCTACGAGCAGTACTTC. This encodes CASEPRLDLSYEQYF.

This clonotype was counted between two and nine times. V is TRBV7-9 and J is TRBJ2-1, with 10 bases identical to TRBD1. V lost 9 bases, J lost 6 bases, and 11 bases stayed unmatched. The CDR3 runs to 15 residues. Germline lookup yields CDR1 SEHNR and CDR2 FQNEAQ (reference sequence). The CDR3 here is CASTLGQGGFNEQFF. The CDR3 DNA reads as TGTGCCAGTACCCTAGGACAGGGGGGTTTCAATGAGCAGTTCTTC. The complete variable domain, with remaining parts taken from reference TRBV7-9 and TRBJ2-1, reads DTGVSQNPRHKITKRGQNVTFRCDPISEHNRLYWYRQTLGQGPEFLTYFQNEAQLEKSRLLSDRFSAERPKGSFSTLEIQRTEQGDSAMYLCASTLGQGGFNEQFFGPGTRLTVL.

The chain is built from TRBV10-3 and TRBJ2-7, with D perhaps matching TRBD1 (6 bases). Germline V CDR1 and CDR2: ENHRY, SYGVKD. The CDR3 sequence is 13 residues long. V lost 7 bases, J lost 2 bases, and 12 bases lay in between. CDR3 sequence: CAITSGVPYEQYF. In nucleotides, the CDR3 is TGTGCCATCACCTCAGGGGTCCCCTACGAGCAGTACTTC.

The chain joins TRBV6-1 to TRBJ1-2, with TRBD1 as a possible D gene (6 bases). The CDR3 sequence is 13 residues long. The germline gives CDR1 MNHNS, CDR2 SASEGT. The V and J ends lost 6 bases and 4 bases respectively, with 12 bases between them. As DNA, the CDR3 is TGTGCCAGCAGACCGACAGGTCTCTATGGCTACACCTTC. This translates into CASRPTGLYGYTF.

This clonotype was counted between two and nine times. The chain is built from TRBV7-2 and TRBJ2-1; 13 bases fit TRBD2. Germline CDR1 reads SGHTA; CDR2 reads FQGNSA. The CDR3 covers 17 residues. The V gene end was trimmed by 11 bases and the J gene end by 4 bases; junction bases not matched to a gene: 14. CDR3 sequence reads: CASSGLAGRSLYNEQFF. The CDR3 DNA reads as TGTGCCTCCTCGGGACTAGCGGGAAGGAGTCTTTACAATGAGCAGTTCTTC.

This clonotype was detected only a few times. This rearrangement joins TRBV4-3 to TRBJ2-3; D is uncertain. The CDR3 is 15 residues long. The V and J ends lost 1 base and 2 bases respectively, with 10 bases between them. The germline gives CDR1 LGHNA, CDR2 YSLEER. The CDR3 DNA sequence: TGCGCCAGCAGCCAAGCGGCTCCAGCCACAGATACGCAGTATTTT. This codes for CASSQAAPATDTQYF.

In DNA form, the CDR3 reads TGCGCCAGCAGCCAAGCGATACTGTCTGGGGCCAACGTCCTGACTTTC. Amino acid sequence: CASSQAILSGANVLTF. The chain couples TRBV4-3 to TRBJ2-6; D call uncertain. V shed 1 base and J shed 1 base, with 8 bases lying between them. This CDR3 is built from 16 residues. CDR1 is LGHNA and CDR2 is YSLEER in the germline V gene.

This chain joins TRBV6-1 and TRBJ1-2, with 8 bases aligning to TRBD1. There are 17 residues in the CDR3. Germline CDR1 is MNHNS and CDR2 is SASEGT. V trimming: 7 bases; J trimming: 1 base; junction bases outside the gene matches: 14. CDR3 in DNA: TGTGCCAGCACCGCCCAGGGCAGGGGGCTAGGTAACTATGGCTACACCTTC. It yields the protein CASTAQGRGLGNYGYTF.

This clonotype showed up just a few times. This rearrangement joins TRBV9 to TRBJ2-1; 7 bases map to TRBD2. Unmatched junction bases numbered 5, after V lost 0 bases and J lost 5 bases. Germline CDR1 SGDLS, CDR2 YYNGEE. This CDR3 has 15 amino acids. The DNA for the CDR3 is TGTGCCAGCAGCGTAGTACCTAGCGGAAACAATGAGCAGTTCTTC. Residues: CASSVVPSGNNEQFF.

J is TRBJ2-3 and V is TRBV5-1; D is unclear. Germline assignment: CDR1 SGHRS and CDR2 YFSETQ. The ends were cut back, 0 bases at V and 6 bases at J, with 11 bases in the middle. CDR3 size: 14 residues. In nucleotides, the CDR3 is TGCGCCAGCAGCTTGGAGGGTGGGTCGGATACGCAGTATTTT. Translating gives CASSLEGGSDTQYF.

This clonotype was observed a handful of times. This chain links TRBV7-2 with TRBJ2-2; 12 bases fit TRBD2. The J segment lost 7 bases and the V segment lost 5 bases, leaving 5 bases of the junction unmatched. This CDR3 is built from 15 residues. Germline V gene lookup returns CDR1 SGHTA and CDR2 FQGNSA. CDR3 protein: CASSDWTSGVGELFF. In nucleotides, the CDR3 is TGTGCCAGCAGCGACTGGACTAGCGGGGTCGGGGAGCTGTTTTTT.

The rearrangement joins TRBV3-1 to TRBJ2-5; the D gene is possibly TRBD2 (5 bases). This CDR3 comprises 12 residues. The V gene's germline CDR1 is LGHDT and CDR2 YNNKEL (reference sequence). V was cut by 8 bases and J by 5 bases, with 12 bases left in between. CDR3 DNA: TGTGCCAGCTTGGGAGATGGGGAGACCCAGTACTTC. Residues: CASLGDGETQYF.

V usage is TRBV7-9 and J usage is TRBJ2-7, with D unresolved. Trimming shortened V by 2 bases and J by 5 bases, and 10 bases separated the two germline ends. The CDR3 has 13 amino acids. Germline V gene data show CDR1 as SEHNR and CDR2 as FQNEAQ (reference sequence). The CDR3 is CASSLSSANEQYF. DNA for the CDR3: TGTGCCAGCAGCTTAAGCTCGGCAAACGAGCAGTACTTC.

This clonotype was observed a few times. V usage is TRBV29-1 and J usage is TRBJ1-1; D is possibly TRBD1 (5 bases). Germline V gives CDR1 SQVTM, CDR2 ANQGSEA. The CDR3 covers 15 residues. The V end was cut by 2 bases, the J end by 1 base, with 14 bases between. Here the CDR3 DNA reads TGCAGCGTTGAACCCCAGGGAAACCCGAACACTGAAGCTTTCTTT. Its protein is CSVEPQGNPNTEAFF.

This clonotype was picked up a small number of times. The chain links TRBV9 to TRBJ1-4; 7 bases match TRBD1. With V trimmed by 1 base and J by 4 bases, 7 bases remained unmatched. This CDR3 has 16 amino acids. CDR1 and CDR2 (germline): SGDLS, YYNGEE. The CDR3 sequence: CASSVSDRFGNEKLFF. DNA of the CDR3: TGTGCCAGCAGCGTATCGGACAGGTTCGGTAATGAAAAACTGTTTTTT.

The genes are TRBV7-2 and TRBJ2-2, with no clear D. CDR1 is SGHTA and CDR2 is FQGNSA in the germline V gene. CDR3 length equals 16 residues. V was trimmed by 3 bases and J by 0 bases, leaving 11 bases between them. This chain's CDR3 is CASSFNGPANTGELFF. The CDR3 DNA follows: TGTGCCAGCAGCTTCAACGGTCCCGCGAACACCGGGGAGCTGTTTTTT.